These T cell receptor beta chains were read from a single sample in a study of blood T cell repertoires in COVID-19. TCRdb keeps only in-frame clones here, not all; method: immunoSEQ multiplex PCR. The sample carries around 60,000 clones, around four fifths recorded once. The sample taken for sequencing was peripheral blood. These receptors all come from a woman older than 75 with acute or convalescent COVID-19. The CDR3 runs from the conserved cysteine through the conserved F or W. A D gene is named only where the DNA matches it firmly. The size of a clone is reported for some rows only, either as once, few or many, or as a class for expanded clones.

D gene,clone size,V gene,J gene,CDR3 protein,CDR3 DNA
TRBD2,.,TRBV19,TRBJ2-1,CASSKAGVSYNEQFF,TGTGCCAGTAGTAAGGCGGGGGTCTCCTACAATGAGCAGTTCTTC
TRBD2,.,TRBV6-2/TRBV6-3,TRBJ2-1,CASSVIAGGEAEQFF,TGTGCCAGCAGCGTTATAGCGGGGGGGGAGGCTGAGCAGTTCTTC
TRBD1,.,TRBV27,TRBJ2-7,CASSQGTGVREQYF,TGTGCCAGCAGTCAAGGGACAGGGGTTCGCGAGCAGTACTTC
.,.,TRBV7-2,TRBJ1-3,CASSQGGVGNTIYF,TGTGCCAGCAGTCAAGGGGGGGTGGGAAACACCATATATTTT
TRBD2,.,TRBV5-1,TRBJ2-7,CASSLGGFSYEQYF,TGCGCCAGCAGCCTGGGAGGGTTTTCCTACGAGCAGTACTTC
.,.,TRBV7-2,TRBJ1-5,CASSLEADQPQHF,TGTGCCAGCAGCTTAGAGGCGGATCAGCCCCAGCATTTT
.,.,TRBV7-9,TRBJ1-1,CASSPGESGRGNTEAFF,TGTGCCAGCAGCCCAGGCGAGTCGGGGCGGGGGAACACTGAAGCTTTCTTT
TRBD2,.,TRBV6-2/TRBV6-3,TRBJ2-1,CASSSTLAGEQFF,TGTGCCAGCAGTTCAACTTTAGCGGGTGAGCAGTTCTTC
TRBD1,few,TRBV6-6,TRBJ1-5,CASTNRQGIQPQHF,TGTGCCAGCACCAACCGACAGGGAATCCAGCCCCAGCATTTT
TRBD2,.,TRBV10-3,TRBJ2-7,CAISESSGRADSYEQYF,TGTGCCATCAGTGAGTCTAGCGGGAGGGCCGATTCCTACGAGCAGTACTTC
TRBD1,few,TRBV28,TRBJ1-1,CASRSDRAEAFF,TGTGCCAGCAGGTCGGACAGGGCTGAAGCTTTCTTT
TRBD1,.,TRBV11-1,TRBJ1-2,CASSARTGFWGYTF,TGTGCCAGCAGCGCAAGGACAGGCTTTTGGGGCTACACCTTC
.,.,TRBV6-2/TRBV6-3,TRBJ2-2,CASSRSGAGELFF,TGTGCCAGCAGTCGCTCCGGGGCCGGGGAGCTGTTTTTT
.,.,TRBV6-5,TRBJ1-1,CASSSLVSLTEAFF,TGTGCCAGCTCCTCTCTCGTTTCGTTAACTGAAGCTTTCTTT
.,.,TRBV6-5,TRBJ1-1,CASSFYRNTEAFF,TGTGCCAGCTCGTTTTACAGGAACACTGAAGCTTTCTTT
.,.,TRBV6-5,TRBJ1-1,CASNRPEGLNTEAFF,TGTGCCAGCAACCGGCCCGAGGGCTTGAACACTGAAGCTTTCTTT
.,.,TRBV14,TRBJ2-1,CASSQVIQEQFF,TGTGCCAGCAGCCAAGTAATACAGGAGCAGTTCTTC
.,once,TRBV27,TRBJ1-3,CASSQLGLSGNTIYF,TGTGCCAGCAGTCAACTAGGGCTCTCTGGAAACACCATATATTTT
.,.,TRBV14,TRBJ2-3,CASSPGLISTDTQYF,TGTGCCAGCAGCCCGGGACTGATAAGCACAGATACGCAGTATTTT
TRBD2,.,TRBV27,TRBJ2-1,CASSLSSSGLAGAGTYNEQFF,TGTGCCAGCAGTTTATCTTCGTCAGGACTAGCGGGAGCCGGTACCTACAATGAGCAGTTCTTC
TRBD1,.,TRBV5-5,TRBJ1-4,CASSFGTANEKLFF,TGTGCCAGCAGCTTTGGGACAGCAAATGAAAAACTGTTTTTT
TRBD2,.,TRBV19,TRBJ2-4,CASSGGLSGRVKNIQYF,TGTGCCAGTAGTGGGGGCCTGAGCGGGAGGGTCAAAAACATTCAGTACTTC
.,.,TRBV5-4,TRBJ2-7,CASSFSGSHEQYF,TGTGCCAGCAGCTTTTCAGGTTCCCACGAGCAGTACTTC
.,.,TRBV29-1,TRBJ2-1,CSVEEWASSYNEQFF,TGCAGCGTTGAAGAATGGGCCAGCTCCTACAATGAGCAGTTCTTC
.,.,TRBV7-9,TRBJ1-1,CASSLEQVEAFF,TGTGCCAGCAGCTTAGAACAGGTTGAAGCTTTCTTT
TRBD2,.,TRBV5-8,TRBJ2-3,CASSLAQRGGQDTQYF,TGTGCCAGCAGCTTGGCCCAGCGGGGGGGCCAAGATACGCAGTATTTT
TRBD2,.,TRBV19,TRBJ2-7,CASSPSGLDFYEQYF,TGTGCCAGTTCCCCCTCGGGACTAGATTTTTACGAGCAGTACTTC
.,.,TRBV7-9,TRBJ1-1,CASSLGAENTEAFF,TGTGCCAGCAGCTTAGGAGCGGAGAACACTGAAGCTTTCTTT
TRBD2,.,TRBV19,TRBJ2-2,CASSTVLATGELFF,TGTGCCAGTAGTACCGTACTAGCGACCGGGGAGCTGTTTTTT
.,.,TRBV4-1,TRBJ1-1,CASSQDRGSGERNTEAFF,TGCGCCAGCAGCCAAGACCGGGGCTCGGGGGAGAGGAACACTGAAGCTTTCTTT
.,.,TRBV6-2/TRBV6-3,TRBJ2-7,CASSFDTRIYEQYF,TGTGCCAGCAGTTTCGACACGCGCATTTACGAGCAGTACTTC
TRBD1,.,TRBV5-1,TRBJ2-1,CASSSAVGQGQNEQFF,TGCGCCAGCAGTAGTGCCGTGGGACAGGGCCAGAATGAGCAGTTCTTC
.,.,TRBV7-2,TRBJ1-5,CASSKRRDLNQPQHF,TGTGCCAGCAGCAAGAGGCGGGATCTCAATCAGCCCCAGCATTTT
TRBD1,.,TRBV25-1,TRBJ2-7,CASSESAGGTYEQYF,TGTGCCAGCAGTGAATCGGCAGGGGGCACCTACGAGCAGTACTTC
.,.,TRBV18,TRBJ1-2,CASSPTPQVYGYTF,TGTGCCAGCTCACCCACCCCGCAGGTCTATGGCTACACCTTC
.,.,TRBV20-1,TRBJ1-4,CSASAGQDLATNEKLFF,TGCAGTGCTAGTGCCGGACAAGACCTTGCAACTAATGAAAAACTGTTTTTT
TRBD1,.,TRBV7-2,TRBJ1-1,CASSSDRGRVNTEAFF,TGTGCCAGCAGCTCGGACAGGGGGCGGGTGAACACTGAAGCTTTCTTT
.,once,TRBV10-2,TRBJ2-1,CASRGGSYNEQFF,TGCGCCAGCAGAGGGGGTTCCTACAATGAGCAGTTCTTC
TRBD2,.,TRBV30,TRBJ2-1,CAWSLISGRAHPEQFF,TGTGCCTGGAGTCTAATTAGCGGGAGGGCCCACCCTGAGCAGTTCTTC
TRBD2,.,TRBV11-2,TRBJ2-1,CASSSMGSGRAYGYNEQFF,TGTGCCAGCAGCTCGATGGGCAGCGGGAGGGCCTATGGCTACAATGAGCAGTTCTTC
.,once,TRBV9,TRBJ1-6,CASSARESNSPLHF,TGTGCCAGCAGCGCCCGGGAGAGTAATTCACCCCTCCACTTT
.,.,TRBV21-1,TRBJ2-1,CASSKEIGQGSYNEQFF,TGTGCCAGCAGCAAAGAGATAGGACAGGGATCCTACAATGAGCAGTTCTTC
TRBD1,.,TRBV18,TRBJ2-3,CASDPRDRGGDTQYF,TGTGCCAGCGATCCCCGGGACAGGGGAGGAGATACGCAGTATTTT
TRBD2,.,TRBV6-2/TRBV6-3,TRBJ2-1,CASSYGVSGARRYNEQFF,TGTGCCAGCAGTTACGGTGTTAGCGGGGCCCGCCGGTACAATGAGCAGTTCTTC
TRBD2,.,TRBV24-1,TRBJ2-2,CATSDLPGTSGSLTGELFF,TGTGCCACCAGTGATTTGCCCGGGACTAGCGGGAGCCTCACCGGGGAGCTGTTTTTT
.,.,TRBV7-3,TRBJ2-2,CASRSGATGELFF,TGTGCCAGCAGGTCAGGGGCGACCGGGGAGCTGTTTTTT
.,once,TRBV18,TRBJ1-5,CASSLAQYSNQPQHF,TGTGCCAGCTCACTGGCACAGTATAGCAATCAGCCCCAGCATTTT
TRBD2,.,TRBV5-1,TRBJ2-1,CASSLLTSGSNEQFF,TGCGCCAGCAGCTTGTTAACTAGCGGGTCCAATGAGCAGTTCTTC
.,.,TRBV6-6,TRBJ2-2,CASRPRGTGELFF,TGTGCCAGCAGACCACGAGGAACCGGGGAGCTGTTTTTT
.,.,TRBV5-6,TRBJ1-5,CASSSQGTLSNQPQHF,TGTGCCAGCAGCTCCCAGGGGACACTTAGCAATCAGCCCCAGCATTTT
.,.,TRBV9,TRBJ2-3,CASSVGGRTPSTDTQYF,TGTGCCAGCAGCGTAGGGGGGCGGACCCCCAGCACAGATACGCAGTATTTT
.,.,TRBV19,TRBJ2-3,CASSIAGVTDTQYF,TGTGCCAGTAGTATAGCGGGGGTCACAGATACGCAGTATTTT
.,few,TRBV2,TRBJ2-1,CASRVLGNEQFF,TGTGCCAGCAGAGTACTTGGCAATGAGCAGTTCTTC
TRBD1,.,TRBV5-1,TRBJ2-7,CASSLAGGASYEQYF,TGCGCCAGCAGCTTGGCAGGGGGCGCTTCTTACGAGCAGTACTTC
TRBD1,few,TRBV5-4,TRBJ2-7,CASSLGWDRDEQYF,TGTGCCAGCAGCTTGGGGTGGGACAGGGACGAGCAGTACTTC